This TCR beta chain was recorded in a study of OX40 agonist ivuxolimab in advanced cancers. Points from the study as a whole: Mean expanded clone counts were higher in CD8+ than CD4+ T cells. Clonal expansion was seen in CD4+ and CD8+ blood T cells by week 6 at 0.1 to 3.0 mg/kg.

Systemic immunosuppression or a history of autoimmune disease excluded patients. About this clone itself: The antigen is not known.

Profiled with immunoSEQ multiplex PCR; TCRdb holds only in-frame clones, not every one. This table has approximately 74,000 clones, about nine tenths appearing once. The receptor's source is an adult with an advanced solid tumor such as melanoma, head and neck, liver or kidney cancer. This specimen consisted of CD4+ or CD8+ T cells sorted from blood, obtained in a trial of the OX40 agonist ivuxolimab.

As DNA, the CDR3 is TGCGCCAGCAGCTTGGGCGGTAGCGTGACCTACAATGAGCAGTTCTTC. Its translation is CASSLGGSVTYNEQFF. V usage is TRBV5-1 and J usage is TRBJ2-1; weak D call: TRBD2 (5 bases). This CDR3 comprises 16 residues. Germline assignment: CDR1 SGHRS and CDR2 YFSETQ. V lost 0 bases and J lost 2, with 12 bases in between.